Below, one T cell receptor beta chain is given with its context. The antigen is not known. CDR1 MDHEN and CDR2 SYDVKM come from the germline V gene. The CDR3 is 16 residues long. V shed 3 bases, J shed 0 bases, and the junction held 5 bases outside the gene matches. With 60 Vbeta and 13 Jbeta primers, the PCR was carried out. The protocol was immunoSEQ multiplex PCR, while the TCRdb copy is restricted to in-frame clones and leaves out a portion. The profile shows 150,000 to 200,000 clones, 78% of them singletons. This sample was taken from a study of cytomegalovirus exposure and HLA in healthy donors. General observations from the study: The study labeled approximately 150 TCR beta chains cytomegalovirus-associated.

The sequence was obtained from a woman aged 25-40 years in good health and CMV-seropositive. The rearrangement joins TRBV28 to TRBJ1-3, with 7 bases that match TRBD1. Sequencing was done on a sample of PBMCs. CDR3 residues: CASSFGQVTSGNTIYF. CDR3 nucleotides: TGTGCCAGCAGTTTTGGACAGGTCACCTCTGGAAACACCATATATTTT.